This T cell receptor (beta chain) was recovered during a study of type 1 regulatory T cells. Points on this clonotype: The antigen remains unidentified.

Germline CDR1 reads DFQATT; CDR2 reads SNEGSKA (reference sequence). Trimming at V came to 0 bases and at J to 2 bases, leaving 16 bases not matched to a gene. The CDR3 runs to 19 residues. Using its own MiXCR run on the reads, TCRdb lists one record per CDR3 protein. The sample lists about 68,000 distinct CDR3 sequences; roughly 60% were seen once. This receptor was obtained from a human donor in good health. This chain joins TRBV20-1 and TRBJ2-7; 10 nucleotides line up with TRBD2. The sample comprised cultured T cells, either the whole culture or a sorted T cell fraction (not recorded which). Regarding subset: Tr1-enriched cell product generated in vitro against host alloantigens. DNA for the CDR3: TGCAGTGCTAGAGAATTTCCGGCGATGAGCGGGGGGGGACCCTACGAGCAGTACTTC. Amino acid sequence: CSAREFPAMSGGGPYEQYF.